A single sample gave rise to the 4 T cell receptor beta chains below, sequenced in a study of siplizumab effects on memory and regulatory T cells (dated by TCRdb to between 2017 and 2020). The library was built by means of the immunoSEQ multiplex PCR assay. TCRdb limited this immuneACCESS table to in-frame rearrangements with V and J called. A share of clones is missing; checked studies link under half to unresolved V genes, and the rest is unexplained. Within this sample are 100,000 or so clones, with 92% of them counted one time only. The top ten constitute 0.55% to 0.95% of the sample. The sequencing sample was made of Tregs sorted from blood. The receptor source for this set is a human donor in good health.

This chain joins TRBV5-1 and TRBJ1-5, with TRBD1 matching over 7 bases. The germline V gene has CDR1 SGHRS and CDR2 YFSETQ. J lost 3 bases, V lost 3 bases, and 6 bases had no gene match. This CDR3 contains 15 residues. This CDR3 is CASSWTGIFNQPQHF. CDR3 nucleotides: TGCGCCAGCAGCTGGACAGGCATATTCAATCAGCCCCAGCATTTT.

V is TRBV7-6 and J is TRBJ2-2; the D is unclear. Germline assignment: CDR1 SGHVS and CDR2 FNYEAQ. The CDR3 consists of 14 residues. Deletions cut 1 base from V and 6 bases from J, with 9 bases between. CDR3: CASSLVPGPGELFF. CDR3 coding DNA: TGTGCCAGCAGCTTAGTCCCTGGACCCGGGGAGCTGTTTTTT.

The chain combines TRBV28 with TRBJ1-5; D gene unclear. The germline CDR1 and CDR2 sequences are MDHEN and SYDVKM. This CDR3 has 12 residues. V was trimmed by 2 bases and J by 3 bases, leaving 2 bases between them. The CDR3 DNA sequence: TGTGCCAGCAGTTTAGTCAATCAGCCCCAGCATTTT. It yields the protein CASSLVNQPQHF.

V and J are TRBV11-2 and TRBJ1-4; no clear D. The CDR3 contains 15 residues. CDR1 is SGHAT and CDR2 is FQNNGV in the germline V gene. V was clipped by 2 bases and J by 2 bases, with 9 bases between them. This CDR3 is CASSLSGWTNEKLFF. In DNA, the CDR3 is TGTGCCAGCAGCTTATCGGGGTGGACTAATGAAAAACTGTTTTTT. Complete variable domain (other parts from reference TRBV11-2 and TRBJ1-4): EAGVAQSPRYKIIEKRQSVAFWCNPISGHATLYWYQQILGQGPKLLIQFQNNGVVDDSQLPKDRFSAERLKGVDSTLKIQPAKLEDSAVYLCASSLSGWTNEKLFFGSGTQLSVL.